One sample yielded the 21 T cell receptor beta chains listed below, sequenced in a study of shared clonotypes between healthy human individuals. The protocol was immunoSEQ multiplex PCR, while the TCRdb copy is restricted to in-frame clones and leaves out a portion. The data contain around 990,000 clones, roughly 80% of them singletons. The sample consisted of memory CD4+ T cells from PBMCs. Regarding subset: CD45RA-negative fraction. These TCRs come from a man between 18 and 29 years old in good health. Some clones in this sample may be carry-over from other donors' samples.

The J gene is TRBJ2-2, the V gene TRBV7-9, with 13 nucleotides matching TRBD2. CDR1 SEHNR and CDR2 FQNEAQ come from the germline V gene (reference sequence). V lost 6 bases and J lost 6; bases outside the gene matches: 4. The CDR3 sequence is 15 residues long. The CDR3 sequence: CASSRTSGSAGELFF. The DNA for the CDR3 is TGTGCCAGCAGTCGGACTAGCGGGAGCGCCGGGGAGCTGTTTTTT.

This chain links TRBV29-1 with TRBJ2-7; possible D gene TRBD2, 6 bases. The germline CDR1 and CDR2 sequences are SQVTM and ANQGSEA. V lost 3 bases to trimming and J lost 6 bases, with 15 bases between them. CDR3 size: 13 residues. The CDR3 region is CSVESGLGGEQYF. CDR3 nucleotide sequence: TGCAGCGTTGAGTCCGGCCTCGGGGGCGAGCAGTACTTC.

This chain joins TRBV28 and TRBJ1-5, with TRBD1 as a possible D gene (6 bases). This CDR3 has 15 amino acids. V shed 5 bases and J shed 4 bases, with 15 bases lying between them. Germline values: CDR1 MDHEN, CDR2 SYDVKM. In nucleotides, the CDR3 is TGTGCCAGCAGTAAGTTGGACAGTCCTAATCAGCCCCAGCATTTT. Its protein is CASSKLDSPNQPQHF.

There are many counts of this clone. This sequence joins TRBV11-2 and TRBJ2-3; 7 bases align to TRBD2. Germline V gene data show CDR1 as SGHAT and CDR2 as FQNNGV. CDR3 size: 14 residues. V gave up 1 base and J gave up 4 bases; unmatched junction bases: 2. The CDR3 reads CASSLGLAADTQYF. The DNA for the CDR3 is TGTGCCAGCAGCTTAGGTCTAGCGGCAGATACGCAGTATTTT.

This chain uses TRBV6-4 with TRBJ2-1; 8 positions match TRBD1. From germline, CDR1 is MRHNA and CDR2 SNTAGT. J gave up 9 bases and V 3 bases, and 1 base lay outside the gene matches. The CDR3 spans 12 residues. CDR3 amino acids: CASSETGGEQFF. The CDR3 region has the DNA TGTGCCAGCAGTGAAACAGGGGGTGAGCAGTTCTTC.

This rearrangement joins TRBV6-6 to TRBJ2-7; D not resolved. V was clipped by 10 bases and J by 2 bases, with 9 bases between them. This CDR3 is built from 11 residues. Germline loops: CDR1 MNHNY, CDR2 SVGAGI (reference sequence). The CDR3: CATTKAYEQYF. The CDR3 DNA reads as TGTGCCACCACGAAGGCCTACGAGCAGTACTTC.

This clone is a singleton in its sample. The chain employs TRBV7-9 and TRBJ2-7; the match to TRBD2 covers 8 bases. The ends lost 5 bases at V and 4 bases at J; junction bases unmatched: 7. This CDR3 spans 14 amino acids. The germline V gene has CDR1 SEHNR and CDR2 FQNEAQ (reference sequence). The CDR3 spells CASSPGGPGYEQYF. The CDR3 nucleotides are TGTGCCAGCAGCCCGGGAGGGCCGGGATACGAGCAGTACTTC. The full variable domain, with the rest looked up from reference TRBV7-9 and TRBJ2-7, is DTGVSQNPRHKITKRGQNVTFRCDPISEHNRLYWYRQTLGQGPEFLTYFQNEAQLEKSRLLSDRFSAERPKGSFSTLEIQRTEQGDSAMYLCASSPGGPGYEQYFGPGTRLTVT.

The rearrangement joins TRBV5-1 to TRBJ2-7; 9 nucleotides align to TRBD1. This CDR3 is built from 15 residues. V gave up 2 bases and J gave up 6 bases; unmatched junction bases: 9. Germline assignment: CDR1 SGHRS and CDR2 YFSETQ. CDR3 sequence reads: CASSLFGTGSREQYF. DNA of the CDR3: TGCGCCAGCAGCTTATTCGGGACAGGGTCGCGCGAGCAGTACTTC.

This clone was recorded only once. The chain combines TRBV7-8 with TRBJ2-3, with 8 bases aligning to TRBD1. J gave up 5 bases and V 3 bases, and 10 bases lay outside the gene matches. The germline V gene encodes CDR1 SGHVS and CDR2 FQNEAQ. This CDR3 comprises 16 residues. CDR3 sequence: CASSLFQGASQDTQYF. The CDR3 DNA sequence: TGTGCCAGCAGCTTGTTTCAGGGGGCGTCCCAAGATACGCAGTATTTT.

The rearrangement joins TRBV5-1 to TRBJ2-5; tentative D call: TRBD1 (6 bases). This CDR3 contains 14 residues. Germline CDR1 and CDR2: SGHRS and YFSETQ. Trimming removed 3 bases at V and 4 bases at J, with 13 bases between. The CDR3 DNA sequence: TGCGCCAGCAGCTCTTCCGGGACAAGAGAGACCCAGTACTTC. Translation: CASSSSGTRETQYF.

The chain is built from TRBV10-3 and TRBJ2-7; 13 nucleotides agree with TRBD2. The CDR3 extends over 14 amino acids. The J segment lost 4 bases and the V segment lost 6 bases, leaving 3 bases of the junction unmatched. CDR1 is ENHRY and CDR2 is SYGVKD in the germline V gene. This CDR3 is CAIRRTSGSYEQYF. The CDR3 DNA follows: TGTGCCATCAGGAGGACTAGCGGGAGTTACGAGCAGTACTTC.

The CDR3 reads CASIREGWTGELFF. In DNA, the CDR3 is TGTGCCAGCATCAGGGAAGGTTGGACCGGGGAGCTGTTTTTT. The chain joins TRBV28 to TRBJ2-2, with D perhaps TRBD1 (5 bases). The CDR3 length is 14 residues. V dropped 7 bases and J dropped 5 bases, with 14 bases sitting between them. Per germline, CDR1 MDHEN and CDR2 SYDVKM.

The chain employs TRBV2 and TRBJ2-6, with D perhaps assigned TRBD1 or TRBD2 (5 bases each). V lost 6 bases and J lost 0, with 6 bases in between. CDR1 is SNHLY and CDR2 is FYNNEI in the germline V gene. This CDR3 region has 14 residues. CDR3 DNA sequence: TGTGCCAGCAGGGGGGTCTCTGGGGCCAACGTCCTGACTTTC. It yields the protein CASRGVSGANVLTF.

The V and J genes are TRBV5-1 and TRBJ2-3, with unresolved D. Looked up from germline, CDR1 is SGHRS and CDR2 is YFSETQ. This CDR3 has 14 amino acids. The germline V and J ends were trimmed by 4 bases and 0 bases, with 9 bases remaining between them. Written as DNA, the CDR3 is TGCGCCAGCAGCAAACAAACTAGCACAGATACGCAGTATTTT. Translation gives CASSKQTSTDTQYF.

This chain links TRBV9 with TRBJ1-5; D is possibly TRBD1 (5 bases). The V gene lost 7 bases and the J gene lost 3 bases, with 11 bases spanning the gap. Germline CDR1 SGDLS, CDR2 YYNGEE. This CDR3 spans 13 amino acids. The CDR3 sequence: CASGRGLNQPQHF. CDR3 DNA: TGTGCCAGCGGTCGGGGCCTCAATCAGCCCCAGCATTTT.

The chain is built from TRBV28 and TRBJ2-7, with a possible D match to TRBD1 (5 bases). CDR3 size: 15 residues. Germline V lookup: CDR1 MDHEN, CDR2 SYDVKM. V was shortened by 5 bases and J by 3 bases, with 17 bases between the two germline ends. This CDR3 is CASSPDMDKSYEQYF. CDR3 nucleotides: TGTGCCAGCAGTCCCGATATGGACAAAAGCTACGAGCAGTACTTC.

V usage is TRBV6-1 and J usage is TRBJ2-3; D unresolved. CDR3 length equals 10 residues. CDR1 is MNHNS and CDR2 is SASEGT in the germline V gene. Between the trimmed V and J ends, which lost 11 bases and 5 bases, there was a span of 8 bases. The CDR3 loop is CARFGDTQYF. In DNA form, the CDR3 reads TGTGCCCGCTTTGGAGATACGCAGTATTTT.

V usage is TRBV9 and J usage is TRBJ1-5, with a possible D match to TRBD1 (6 bases). Germline CDR1 is SGDLS and CDR2 is YYNGEE. The CDR3 consists of 17 residues. Between the trimmed V and J ends, which lost 4 bases and 1 base, there was a span of 18 bases. CDR3 loop: CASSPGGGDYSNQPQHF. The CDR3 coding sequence is TGTGCCAGCAGCCCTGGGGGGGGCGACTACAGCAATCAGCCCCAGCATTTT.

V usage is TRBV7-9 and J usage is TRBJ2-7; 14 bases agree with TRBD2. The junction had 10 bases not matched to a gene; V was cut back by 0 bases and J by 3 bases. The CDR3 sequence is 19 residues long. Germline CDR1 reads SEHNR; CDR2 reads FQNEAQ (reference sequence). CDR3 amino acids: CASSLARRGLAGVLYEQYF. CDR3 bases: TGTGCCAGCAGCTTAGCGCGGAGGGGACTAGCGGGAGTGCTCTACGAGCAGTACTTC.

The gene calls are TRBV30 and TRBJ2-1; no clear D gene. This CDR3 has 12 amino acids. The V end was cut by 0 bases, the J end by 13 bases, with 13 bases between. Germline V lookup: CDR1 GTSNPN, CDR2 SVGIG (reference sequence). The CDR3 nucleotides are TGTGCCTGGAGTGTAGACCCTCGTTTTCAGTTCTTC. Encoded protein: CAWSVDPRFQFF.

The chain uses TRBV2 and TRBJ2-7; 7 positions match TRBD1. The CDR3 sequence is 14 residues long. Germline CDR1 reads SNHLY; CDR2 reads FYNNEI. Trimming at V came to 8 bases and at J to 4 bases, leaving 11 bases not matched to a gene. The CDR3 here is CASLAGTASYEQYF. In DNA form, the CDR3 reads TGTGCCAGCCTCGCCGGGACAGCGTCTTACGAGCAGTACTTC.